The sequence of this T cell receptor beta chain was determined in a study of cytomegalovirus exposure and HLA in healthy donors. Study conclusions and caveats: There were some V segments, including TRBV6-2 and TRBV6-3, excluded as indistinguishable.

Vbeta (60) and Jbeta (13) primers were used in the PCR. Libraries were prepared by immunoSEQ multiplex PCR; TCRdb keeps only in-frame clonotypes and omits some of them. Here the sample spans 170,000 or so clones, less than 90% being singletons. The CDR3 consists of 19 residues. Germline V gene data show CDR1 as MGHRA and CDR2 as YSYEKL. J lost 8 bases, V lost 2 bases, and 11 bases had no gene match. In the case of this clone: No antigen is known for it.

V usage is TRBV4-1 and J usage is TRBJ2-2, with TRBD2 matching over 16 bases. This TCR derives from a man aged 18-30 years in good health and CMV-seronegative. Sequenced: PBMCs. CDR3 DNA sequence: TGCGCCAGCAGCCAAATGGGACTAGCGGGGGGGCCTAACGGAGGGGAGCTGTTTTTT. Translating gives CASSQMGLAGGPNGGELFF.